The subject of this entry is one T cell receptor (beta chain). Between the trimmed V and J ends, which lost 4 bases and 3 bases, there was a span of 12 bases. Germline-derived CDR1 and CDR2 are MGHRA and YSYEKL. The CDR3 sequence is 15 residues long. These data belong to a study of a mutant IDH1 vaccine in newly diagnosed glioma. Sequenced by immunoSEQ multiplex PCR; TCRdb stores in-frame clones only, minus some. The table shows about 38,000 clones, with around nine tenths occurring only once. Sample time point: baseline, week 1 (first vaccination visit). Treatment noted: pre-vaccination baseline after standard-of-care therapy.

The clonotype originates from a man younger than 30 with glioma. The starting material was PBMCs, obtained from a glioma patient treated with radiotherapy, temozolomide or both. V is TRBV4-1 and J is TRBJ1-4; maybe TRBD1 (5 bases). CDR3 amino acids: CASSPGLGANEKLFF. The CDR3 DNA is TGCGCCAGCAGCCCCGGGTTGGGGGCTAATGAAAAACTGTTTTTT.